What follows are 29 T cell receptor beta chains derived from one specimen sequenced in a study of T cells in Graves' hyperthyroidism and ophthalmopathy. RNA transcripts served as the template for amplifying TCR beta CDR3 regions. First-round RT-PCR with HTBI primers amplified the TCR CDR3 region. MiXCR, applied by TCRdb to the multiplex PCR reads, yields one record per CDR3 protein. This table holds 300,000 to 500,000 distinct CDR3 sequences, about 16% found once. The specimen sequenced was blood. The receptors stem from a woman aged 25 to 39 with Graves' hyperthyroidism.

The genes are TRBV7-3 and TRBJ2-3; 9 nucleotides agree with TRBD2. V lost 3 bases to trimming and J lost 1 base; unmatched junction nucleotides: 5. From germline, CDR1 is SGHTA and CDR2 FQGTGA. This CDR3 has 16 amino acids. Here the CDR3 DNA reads TGTGCCAGCAGCTTTGGCGGGAGGGGTCGCACAGATACGCAGTATTTT. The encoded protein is CASSFGGRGRTDTQYF. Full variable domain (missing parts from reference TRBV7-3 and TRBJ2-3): GAGVSQTPSNKVTEKGKYVELRCDPISGHTALYWYRQSLGQGPEFLIYFQGTGAADDSGLPNDRFFAVRPEGSVSTLKIQRTERGDSAVYLCASSFGGRGRTDTQYFGPGTRLTVL.

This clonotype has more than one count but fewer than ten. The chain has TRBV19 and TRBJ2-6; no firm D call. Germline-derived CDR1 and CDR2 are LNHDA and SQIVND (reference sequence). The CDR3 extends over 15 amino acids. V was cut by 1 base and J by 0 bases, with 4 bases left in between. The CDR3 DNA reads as TGTGCCAGTAGTATAGTCCACTCTGGGGCCAACGTCCTGACTTTC. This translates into CASSIVHSGANVLTF.

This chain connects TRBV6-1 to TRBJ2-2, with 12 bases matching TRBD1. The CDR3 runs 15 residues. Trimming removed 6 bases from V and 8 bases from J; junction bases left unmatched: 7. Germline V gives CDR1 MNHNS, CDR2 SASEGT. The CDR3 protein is CASSRGDRGPGELFF. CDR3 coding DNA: TGTGCCAGCAGCCGGGGGGACAGGGGGCCGGGGGAGCTGTTTTTT.

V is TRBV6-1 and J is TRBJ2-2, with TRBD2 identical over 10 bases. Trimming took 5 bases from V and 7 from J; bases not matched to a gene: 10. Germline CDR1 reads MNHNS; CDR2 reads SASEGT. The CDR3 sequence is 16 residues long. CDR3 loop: CASSRAGGLVYGELFF. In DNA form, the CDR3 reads TGTGCCAGCAGTAGAGCGGGAGGGCTCGTTTACGGGGAGCTGTTTTTT.

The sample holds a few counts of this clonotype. CDR3 residues: CASSLGREGNQPQHF. The CDR3 DNA reads as TGTGCCAGCAGTTTAGGCAGGGAGGGCAATCAGCCCCAGCATTTT. The rearrangement links TRBV27 to TRBJ1-5; D perhaps matches TRBD1 (5 bases). Trimming removed 2 bases at V and 2 bases at J, with 10 bases between. This CDR3 comprises 15 residues. CDR1 and CDR2 from the germline V gene are MNHEY and SMNVEV (reference sequence).

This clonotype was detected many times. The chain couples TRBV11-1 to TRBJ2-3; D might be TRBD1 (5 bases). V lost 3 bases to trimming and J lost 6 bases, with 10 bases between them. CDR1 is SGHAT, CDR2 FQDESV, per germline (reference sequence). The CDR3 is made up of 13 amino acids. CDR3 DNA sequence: TGTGCCAGCAGCTTTTCAGGGTTTGATACGCAGTATTTT. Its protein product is CASSFSGFDTQYF.

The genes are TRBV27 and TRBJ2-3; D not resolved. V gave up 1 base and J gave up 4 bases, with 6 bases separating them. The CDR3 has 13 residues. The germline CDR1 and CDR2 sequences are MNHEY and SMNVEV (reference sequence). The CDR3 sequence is CASSLYGSDTQYF. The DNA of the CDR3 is TGTGCCAGCAGTTTATACGGCTCAGATACGCAGTATTTT.

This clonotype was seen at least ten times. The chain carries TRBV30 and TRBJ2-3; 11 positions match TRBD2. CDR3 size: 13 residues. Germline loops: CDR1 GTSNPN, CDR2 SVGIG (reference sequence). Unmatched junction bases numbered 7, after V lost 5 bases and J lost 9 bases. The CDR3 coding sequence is TGTGCCTGGTTAACTAGCGGGAGACCCACGCAGTATTTT. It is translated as CAWLTSGRPTQYF.

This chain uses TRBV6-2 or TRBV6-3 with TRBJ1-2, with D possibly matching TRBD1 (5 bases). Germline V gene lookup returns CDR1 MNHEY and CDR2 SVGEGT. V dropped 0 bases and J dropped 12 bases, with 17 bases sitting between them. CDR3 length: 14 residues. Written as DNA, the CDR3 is TGTGCCAGCAGTTACTCGTCGGTCCGGGGCGGCCACACCTTC. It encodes CASSYSSVRGGHTF.

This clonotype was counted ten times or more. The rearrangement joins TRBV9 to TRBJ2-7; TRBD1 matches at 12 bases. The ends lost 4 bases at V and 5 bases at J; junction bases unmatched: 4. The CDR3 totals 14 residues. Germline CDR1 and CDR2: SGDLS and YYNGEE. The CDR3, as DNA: TGTGCCAGCAGCCCTCGGGACAGGGGGCACGAGCAGTACTTC. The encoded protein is CASSPRDRGHEQYF. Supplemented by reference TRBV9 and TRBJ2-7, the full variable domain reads DSGVTQTPKHLITATGQRVTLRCSPRSGDLSVYWYQQSLDQGLQFLIQYYNGEERAKGNILERFSAQQFPDLHSELNLSSLELGDSALYFCASSPRDRGHEQYFGPGTRLTVT.

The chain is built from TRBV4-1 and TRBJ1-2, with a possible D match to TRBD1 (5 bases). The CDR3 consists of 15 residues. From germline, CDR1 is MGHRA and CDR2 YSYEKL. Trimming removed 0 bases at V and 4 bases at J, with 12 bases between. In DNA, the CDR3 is TGCGCCAGCAGCCAAGATCTGGGGCAGGTCTATGGCTACACCTTC. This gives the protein CASSQDLGQVYGYTF.

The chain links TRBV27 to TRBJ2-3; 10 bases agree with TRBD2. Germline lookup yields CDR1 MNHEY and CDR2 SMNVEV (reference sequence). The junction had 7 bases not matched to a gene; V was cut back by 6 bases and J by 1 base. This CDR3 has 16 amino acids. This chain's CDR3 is CASSPIAGGRTDTQYF. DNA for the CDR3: TGTGCCAGCAGCCCAATAGCGGGGGGCCGCACAGATACGCAGTATTTT.

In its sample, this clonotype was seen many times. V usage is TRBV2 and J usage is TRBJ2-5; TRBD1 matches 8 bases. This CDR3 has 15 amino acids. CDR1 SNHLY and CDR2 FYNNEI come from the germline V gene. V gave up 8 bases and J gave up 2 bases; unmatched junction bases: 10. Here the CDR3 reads CASGGQGIGQETQYF. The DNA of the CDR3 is TGTGCCAGCGGTGGACAGGGCATAGGTCAAGAGACCCAGTACTTC. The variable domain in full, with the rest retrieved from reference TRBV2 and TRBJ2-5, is EPEVTQTPSHQVTQMGQEVILRCVPISNHLYFYWYRQILGQKVEFLVSFYNNEISEKSEIFDDQFSVERPDGSNFTLKIRSTKLEDSAMYFCASGGQGIGQETQYFGPGTRLLVL.

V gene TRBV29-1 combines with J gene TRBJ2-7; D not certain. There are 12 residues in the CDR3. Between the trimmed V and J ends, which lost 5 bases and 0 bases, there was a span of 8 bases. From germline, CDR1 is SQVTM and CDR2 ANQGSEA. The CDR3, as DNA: TGCAGCGTTCTTGCGGTCTCCTACGAGCAGTACTTC. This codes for CSVLAVSYEQYF.

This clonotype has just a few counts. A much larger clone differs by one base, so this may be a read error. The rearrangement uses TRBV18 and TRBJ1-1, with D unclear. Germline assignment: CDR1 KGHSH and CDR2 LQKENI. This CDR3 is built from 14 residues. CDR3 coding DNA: TGTGCCAGCCCACCACAGACCCAGAACACTGAAGCTTTCTTT. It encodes CASPPQTQNTEAFF.

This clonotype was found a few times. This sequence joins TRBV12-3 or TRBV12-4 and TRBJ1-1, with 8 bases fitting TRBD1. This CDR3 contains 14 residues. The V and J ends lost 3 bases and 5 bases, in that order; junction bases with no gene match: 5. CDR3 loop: CASSFHRGGTEAFF. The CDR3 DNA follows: TGTGCCAGCAGTTTTCACAGGGGGGGGACTGAAGCTTTCTTT.

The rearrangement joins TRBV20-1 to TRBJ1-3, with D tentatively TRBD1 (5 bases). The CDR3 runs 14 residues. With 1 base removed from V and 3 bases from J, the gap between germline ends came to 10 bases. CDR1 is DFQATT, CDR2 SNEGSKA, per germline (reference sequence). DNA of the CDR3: TGCAGTGCTAGAGGGGGGGGTAATGGAAACACCATATATTTT. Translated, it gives CSARGGGNGNTIYF.

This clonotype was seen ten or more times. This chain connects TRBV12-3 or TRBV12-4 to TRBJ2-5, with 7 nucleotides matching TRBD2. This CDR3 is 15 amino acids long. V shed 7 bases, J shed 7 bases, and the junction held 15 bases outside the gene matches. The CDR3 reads CASTLSGGRGLTQYF. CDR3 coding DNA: TGTGCCAGCACCCTATCTGGGGGGAGGGGCCTGACCCAGTACTTC.

The chain's CDR3 is CASSQVNQALYEQYF. CDR3 DNA: TGTGCCAGCAGCCAAGTAAATCAGGCACTCTACGAGCAGTACTTC. The chain recombines TRBV4-2 with TRBJ2-7, with no clear D. Per germline, CDR1 LGHNA and CDR2 YNFKEQ. Trimming left V 1 base short and J 3 bases short, with 13 bases between. This CDR3 region has 15 residues.

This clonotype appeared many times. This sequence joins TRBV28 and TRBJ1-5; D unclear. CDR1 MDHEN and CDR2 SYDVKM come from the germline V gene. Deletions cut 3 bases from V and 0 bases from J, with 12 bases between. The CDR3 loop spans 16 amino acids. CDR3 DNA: TGTGCCAGCAGTTTCCCCAGACGGGATAGCAATCAGCCCCAGCATTTT. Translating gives CASSFPRRDSNQPQHF.

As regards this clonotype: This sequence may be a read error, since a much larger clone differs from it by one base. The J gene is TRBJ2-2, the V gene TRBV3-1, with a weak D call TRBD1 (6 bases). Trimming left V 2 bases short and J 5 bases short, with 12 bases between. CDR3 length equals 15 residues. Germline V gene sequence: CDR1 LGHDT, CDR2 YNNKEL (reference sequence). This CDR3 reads CASSQHRAETGELFF. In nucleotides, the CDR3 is TGTGCCAGCAGCCAACACAGGGCGGAGACCGGGGAGCTGTTTTTT.

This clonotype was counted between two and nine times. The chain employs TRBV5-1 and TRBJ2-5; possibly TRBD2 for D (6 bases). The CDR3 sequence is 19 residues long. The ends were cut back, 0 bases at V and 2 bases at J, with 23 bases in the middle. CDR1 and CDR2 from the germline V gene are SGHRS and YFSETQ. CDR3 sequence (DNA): TGCGCCAGCAGCTTGGGACTAGTCTTAGATCCTGTGGGTCAAGAGACCCAGTACTTC. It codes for CASSLGLVLDPVGQETQYF.

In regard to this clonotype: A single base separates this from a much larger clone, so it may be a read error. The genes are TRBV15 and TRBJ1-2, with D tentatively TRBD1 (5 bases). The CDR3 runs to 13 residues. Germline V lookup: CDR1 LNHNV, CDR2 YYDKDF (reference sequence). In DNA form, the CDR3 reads TGTGCCGCCAGCAGAACAGGCATCTATGGCTACACCTTC. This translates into CAASRTGIYGYTF.

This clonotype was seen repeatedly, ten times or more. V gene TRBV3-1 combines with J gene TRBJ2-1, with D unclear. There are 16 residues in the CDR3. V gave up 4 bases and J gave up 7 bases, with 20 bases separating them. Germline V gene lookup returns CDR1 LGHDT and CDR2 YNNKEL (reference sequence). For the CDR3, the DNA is TGTGCCAGCAGCCGCCAAGCTTTTTTAGCCTCTAATGAGCAGTTCTTC. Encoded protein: CASSRQAFLASNEQFF.

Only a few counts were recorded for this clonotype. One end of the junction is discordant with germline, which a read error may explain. Written as DNA, the CDR3 is TGTGCCAGCAGTCCTACAGACTCTGAAAACACCATATATTTT. It yields the protein CASSPTDSENTIYF. The genes are TRBV6-1 and TRBJ1-3; D call uncertain. The germline V gene has CDR1 MNHNS and CDR2 SASEGT. The CDR3 sequence is 14 residues long.

This CDR3 reads CASSRGLAGNNEQFF. CDR3 DNA sequence: TGTGCCAGCAGCCGGGGACTAGCGGGGAACAATGAGCAGTTCTTC. The rearrangement links TRBV5-4 to TRBJ2-1; 13 bases agree with TRBD2. In germline, CDR1 is SGHNT, CDR2 YYREEE (reference sequence). V lost 4 bases and J lost 5; bases outside the gene matches: 3. The CDR3 extends over 15 amino acids. The variable domain in full, completed from reference TRBV5-4 and TRBJ2-1, reads ETGVTQSPTHLIKTRGQQVTLRCSSQSGHNTVSWYQQALGQGPQFIFQYYREEENGRGNFPPRFSGLQFPNYSSELNVNALELDDSALYLCASSRGLAGNNEQFFGPGTRLTVL.

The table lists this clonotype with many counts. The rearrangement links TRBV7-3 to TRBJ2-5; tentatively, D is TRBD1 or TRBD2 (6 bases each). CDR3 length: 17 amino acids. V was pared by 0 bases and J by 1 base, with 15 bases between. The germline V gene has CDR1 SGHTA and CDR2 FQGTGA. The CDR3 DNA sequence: TGTGCCAGCAGCTTAACCTCGTCGAGGGGGGCCCAAGAGACCCAGTACTTC. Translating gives CASSLTSSRGAQETQYF.

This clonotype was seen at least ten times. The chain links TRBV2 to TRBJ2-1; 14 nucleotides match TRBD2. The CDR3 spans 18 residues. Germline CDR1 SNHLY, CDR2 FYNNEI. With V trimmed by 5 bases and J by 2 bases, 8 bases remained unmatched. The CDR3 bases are TGTGCCAGCAGTCCTGGGACTAGCGGGAGATGGGCCTACAATGAGCAGTTCTTC. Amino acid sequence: CASSPGTSGRWAYNEQFF.

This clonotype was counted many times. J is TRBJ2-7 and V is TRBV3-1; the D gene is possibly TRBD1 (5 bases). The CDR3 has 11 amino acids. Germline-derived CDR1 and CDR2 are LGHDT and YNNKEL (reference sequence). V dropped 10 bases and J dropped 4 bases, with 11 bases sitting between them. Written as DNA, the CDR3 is TGTGCCACGACAGACCAATACGAGCAGTACTTC. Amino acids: CATTDQYEQYF.